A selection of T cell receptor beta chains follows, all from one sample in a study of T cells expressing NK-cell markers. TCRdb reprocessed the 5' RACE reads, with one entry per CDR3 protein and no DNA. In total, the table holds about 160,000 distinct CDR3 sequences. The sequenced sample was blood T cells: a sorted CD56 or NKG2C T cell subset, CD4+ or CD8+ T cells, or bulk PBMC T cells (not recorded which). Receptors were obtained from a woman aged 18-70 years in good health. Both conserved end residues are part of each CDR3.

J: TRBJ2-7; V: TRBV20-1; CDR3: CSASQGASGLEQYF
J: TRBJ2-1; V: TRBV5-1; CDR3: CASSFQATPDEQFF
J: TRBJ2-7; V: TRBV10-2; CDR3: CASRGASGQGHEQYF
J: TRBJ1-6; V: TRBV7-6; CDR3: CASSPGQFNSPLHF
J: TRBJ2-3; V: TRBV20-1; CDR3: CSARTSSDTQYF
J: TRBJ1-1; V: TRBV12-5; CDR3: CASGLVVSGQGMNTEAFF
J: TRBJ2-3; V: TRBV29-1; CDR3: CSVEVSPRGTDTQYF
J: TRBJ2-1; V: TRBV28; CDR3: CASSLSGYEQFF
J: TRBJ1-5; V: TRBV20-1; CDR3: CSARVVGAKGNQPQHF
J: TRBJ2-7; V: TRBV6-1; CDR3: CASSQGLAGGSRYEQYF
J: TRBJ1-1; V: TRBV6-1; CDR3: CASKSEQGPNTEAFF
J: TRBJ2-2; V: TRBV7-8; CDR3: CASSLRVRDRSNTGELFF
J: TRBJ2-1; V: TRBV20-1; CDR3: CSAIPNGRASFF
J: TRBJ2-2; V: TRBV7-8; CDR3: CASSLATGELFF
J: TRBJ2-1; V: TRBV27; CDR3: CASRHDPGGSYNEQFF
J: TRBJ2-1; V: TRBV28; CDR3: CASSLWGLGRKRSYNEQFF
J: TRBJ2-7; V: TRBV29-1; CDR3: CSVEGGDRVLQQYF